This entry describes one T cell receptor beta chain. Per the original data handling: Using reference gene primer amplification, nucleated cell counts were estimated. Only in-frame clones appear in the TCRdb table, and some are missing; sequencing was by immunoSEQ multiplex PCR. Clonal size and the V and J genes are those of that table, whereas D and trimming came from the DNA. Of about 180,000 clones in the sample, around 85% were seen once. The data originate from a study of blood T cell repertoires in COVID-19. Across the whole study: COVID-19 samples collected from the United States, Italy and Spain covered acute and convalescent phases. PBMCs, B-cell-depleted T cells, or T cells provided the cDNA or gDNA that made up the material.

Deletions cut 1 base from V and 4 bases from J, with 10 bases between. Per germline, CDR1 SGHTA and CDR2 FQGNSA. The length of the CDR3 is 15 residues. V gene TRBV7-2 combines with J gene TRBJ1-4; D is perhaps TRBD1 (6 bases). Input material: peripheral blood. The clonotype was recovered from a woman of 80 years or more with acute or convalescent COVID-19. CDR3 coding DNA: TGTGCCAGCAGCTTAGGGGGCAGGGGTAATGAAAAACTGTTTTTT. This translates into CASSLGGRGNEKLFF.